The sample holds many counts of the clone carrying this T cell receptor beta chain. TCRdb re-derived calls from the 5' RACE reads in MiXCR, one entry per CDR3 protein. The table records tens of thousands of distinct CDR3 sequences, about 4.8% of them present only once. The CDR3 has 11 residues. The ends were cut back, 3 bases at V and 5 bases at J, with 2 bases in the middle. The germline V gene encodes CDR1 KGHDR and CDR2 SFDVKD. This specimen belongs to a study of neurological immune-mediated disorders. Sequenced: CD4+ T cells from blood. The J gene is TRBJ2-3, the V gene TRBV24-1; no reliable D call. The clonotype was recovered from a man aged 18-30 years in good health. The CDR3 nucleotides read TGTGCCACCAGTGATGTAGATACGCAGTATTTT. Its translation is CATSDVDTQYF.